The 9 T cell receptor beta chains below all came from one sample that was sequenced in a study of human versus mouse CDR3 diversity and MHC coevolution. Assay used: immunoSEQ multiplex PCR; TCRdb lists only in-frame clones, some missing. Among 55,000 to 65,000 clones listed, 94% were seen once. Sequencing was performed on naive CD4+ T cells from blood. Subset specified: CD45RO-negative CD62L-positive naive CD4 T cells. The receptors here all came from a person in their sixties in good health.

J is TRBJ2-7 and V is TRBV27; 10 bases agree with TRBD1. The CDR3 consists of 15 residues. CDR1 is MNHEY, CDR2 SMNVEV, per germline (reference sequence). Trimming cost V 5 bases and J 2 bases; bases outside gene matches: 6. This CDR3 is CASSPDRGKPYEQYF. The CDR3 bases are TGTGCCAGCAGTCCGGACAGGGGGAAACCCTACGAGCAGTACTTC.

The J gene is TRBJ2-3, the V gene TRBV12-5; the D is unclear. CDR3 size: 14 residues. Germline V lookup: CDR1 LGHNT, CDR2 FRNRAP. The germline V and J ends were trimmed by 1 base and 0 bases, with 5 bases remaining between them. CDR3 in DNA: TGTGCTAGTGGTTTGGGGCAGAGCACAGATACGCAGTATTTT. It codes for CASGLGQSTDTQYF.

This chain connects TRBV5-1 to TRBJ2-7; TRBD1 matches 7 bases. The CDR3 is 13 amino acids. The V gene's germline CDR1 is SGHRS and CDR2 YFSETQ. The trim removed 4 bases at V and 6 bases at J, leaving 7 bases unmatched. CDR3 sequence reads: CASSPDRQGEQYF. Written as DNA, the CDR3 is TGCGCCAGCAGCCCCGACCGACAGGGCGAGCAGTACTTC.

The chain is built from TRBV6-5 and TRBJ1-5, with 7 nucleotides matching TRBD1. CDR1 is MNHEY and CDR2 is SVGAGI in the germline V gene. The J segment lost 6 bases and the V segment lost 10 bases, leaving 12 bases of the junction unmatched. This CDR3 spans 14 amino acids. The CDR3 region has the DNA TGTGCCAAGACAGGGAGGTTTGCGCGTCAGCCCCAGCATTTT. Translation gives CAKTGRFARQPQHF.

This sequence joins TRBV6-1 and TRBJ1-1, with D possibly being TRBD1 (6 bases). V gave up 8 bases and J gave up 1 base, with 17 bases separating them. CDR1 MNHNS and CDR2 SASEGT come from the germline V gene. The CDR3 sequence is 15 residues long. In DNA form, the CDR3 reads TGTGCCAGCTTCGACAGGAGTGTGTCGAACACTGAAGCTTTCTTT. Translated, it gives CASFDRSVSNTEAFF.

The rearrangement uses TRBV11-1 and TRBJ1-2; D is possibly TRBD1 (6 bases). V was shortened by 5 bases and J by 0 bases, with 16 bases between the two germline ends. This CDR3 is built from 16 residues. CDR1 is SGHAT and CDR2 is FQDESV in the germline V gene (reference sequence). The CDR3 DNA is TGTGCCAGCAGCCTGATCGGGACACGAGCTAACTATGGCTACACCTTC. It specifies CASSLIGTRANYGYTF.

This chain uses TRBV7-7 with TRBJ2-5; 11 bases are a match to TRBD2. Germline V gene sequence: CDR1 SSHAT, CDR2 FNYEAQ (reference sequence). The CDR3 consists of 16 residues. V lost 2 bases to trimming and J lost 4 bases; unmatched junction nucleotides: 6. CDR3: CASSLIAGGPVETQYF. CDR3 coding DNA: TGTGCCAGCAGCTTAATAGCGGGAGGGCCGGTAGAGACCCAGTACTTC.

This chain uses TRBV6-5 with TRBJ2-7; 8 bases are a match to TRBD1. This CDR3 has 14 amino acids. V trimming: 2 bases; J trimming: 4 bases; junction bases outside the gene matches: 4. CDR1 and CDR2 (germline): MNHEY, SVGAGI. This chain's CDR3 is CASSYQGADYEQYF. The CDR3 nucleotides read TGTGCCAGCAGTTACCAGGGGGCAGATTACGAGCAGTACTTC.

The J gene is TRBJ2-1, the V gene TRBV7-9, with 10 bases identical to TRBD2. The CDR3 totals 19 residues. CDR1 and CDR2 from the germline V gene are SEHNR and FQNEAQ (reference sequence). V gave up 3 bases and J gave up 8 bases; unmatched junction bases: 19. CDR3 in amino acids: CASSLWGIGKREGVDEQFF. CDR3 coding DNA: TGTGCCAGCAGCTTGTGGGGAATTGGTAAGCGGGAGGGCGTTGATGAGCAGTTCTTC.